The TCR beta chain described here comes from a study of somatic mutations in cytotoxic T cells in rheumatoid arthritis. With 4 bases removed from V and 7 bases from J, the gap between germline ends came to 11 bases. The CDR3 runs to 13 residues. Germline CDR1 reads MNHEY; CDR2 reads SMNVEV (reference sequence). Measured with immunoSEQ multiplex PCR; TCRdb has only the in-frame clones, and not every one. The repertoire holds around 16,000 clones, with 75% to 85% as singletons. The clonotype originates from an adult with rheumatoid arthritis. The V call is TRBV27, the J call TRBJ1-5; tentative D call: TRBD1 (5 bases). The sample taken for sequencing was CD8+ T cells sorted from blood. CDR3 amino acids: CASSYGAGQPQHF. DNA for the CDR3: TGTGCCAGCAGTTACGGGGCAGGACAGCCCCAGCATTTT.